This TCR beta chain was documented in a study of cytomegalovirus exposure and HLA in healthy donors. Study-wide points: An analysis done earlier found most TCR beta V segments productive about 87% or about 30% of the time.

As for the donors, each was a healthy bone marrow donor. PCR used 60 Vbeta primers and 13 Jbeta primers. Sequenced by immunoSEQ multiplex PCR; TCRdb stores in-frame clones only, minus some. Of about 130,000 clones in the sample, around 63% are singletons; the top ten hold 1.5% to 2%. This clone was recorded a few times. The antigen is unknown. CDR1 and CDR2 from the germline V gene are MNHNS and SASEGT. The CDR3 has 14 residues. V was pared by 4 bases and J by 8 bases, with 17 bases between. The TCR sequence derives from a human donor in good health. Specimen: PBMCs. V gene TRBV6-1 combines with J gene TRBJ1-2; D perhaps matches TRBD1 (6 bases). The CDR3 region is CASSASGGGGGYTF. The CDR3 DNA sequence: TGTGCCAGCAGTGCAAGCGGGGGGGGCGGCGGCTACACCTTC.